The 31 T cell receptor beta chains presented below share a single source sample, sequenced in a study of OX40 agonist ivuxolimab in advanced cancers. Clones were sequenced by immunoSEQ multiplex PCR, and TCRdb holds only the in-frame ones, with some missing. The sample shows about 66,000 clones, more than 65% of them seen only once. The material sequenced was CD4+ or CD8+ T cells sorted from blood, taken in a trial of the OX40 agonist ivuxolimab. These receptors were taken from an adult with an advanced solid tumor such as melanoma, head and neck, liver or kidney cancer.

This chain connects TRBV6-5 to TRBJ2-5; D might be TRBD1 (5 bases). V was trimmed by 5 bases and J by 2 bases, leaving 12 bases between them. The CDR3 is 14 residues long. The germline V gene has CDR1 MNHEY and CDR2 SVGAGI. DNA for the CDR3: TGTGCCAGCAGTGAGAGACAGCTTCAAGAGACCCAGTACTTC. Amino acids: CASSERQLQETQYF.

This sequence joins TRBV9 and TRBJ2-1; D unclear. Per the germline V gene, CDR1 is SGDLS and CDR2 is YYNGEE. V was pared by 3 bases and J by 8 bases, with 21 bases between. CDR3 length: 16 residues. CDR3 nucleotide sequence: TGTGCCAGCAGCGAAGGTAGTGATTTTGATCGCTATGAGCAGTTCTTC. It encodes CASSEGSDFDRYEQFF. The variable domain in full, with the rest retrieved from reference TRBV9 and TRBJ2-1, is DSGVTQTPKHLITATGQRVTLRCSPRSGDLSVYWYQQSLDQGLQFLIQYYNGEERAKGNILERFSAQQFPDLHSELNLSSLELGDSALYFCASSEGSDFDRYEQFFGPGTRLTVL.

This clone was seen once. The chain uses TRBV19 and TRBJ1-1; D might be TRBD1 (6 bases). The length of the CDR3 is 15 residues. The germline V gene has CDR1 LNHDA and CDR2 SQIVND (reference sequence). V was clipped by 5 bases and J by 11 bases, with 24 bases between them. This CDR3 reads CASSLTGQRSKMAFF. The DNA of the CDR3 is TGTGCCAGTAGTCTGACGGGACAAAGGTCAAAGATGGCTTTCTTT.

The V gene is TRBV5-1, the J gene TRBJ2-2; no firm D call. CDR3 length: 16 residues. Trimming took off 2 bases at V and 0 bases at J, with 11 bases between the two ends. CDR1 and CDR2 (germline): SGHRS, YFSETQ. Here the CDR3 reads CASSFSSPANTGELFF. The CDR3 bases are TGCGCCAGCAGCTTTAGCTCTCCCGCGAACACCGGGGAGCTGTTTTTT.

The V gene is TRBV12-5, the J gene TRBJ1-1, with D possibly being TRBD1 (5 bases). CDR1 is LGHNT and CDR2 is FRNRAP in the germline V gene. V dropped 6 bases and J dropped 7 bases, with 15 bases sitting between them. The CDR3 is 13 amino acids. Written as DNA, the CDR3 is TGTGCTAGTGGACAGGCCTTTTTGGGTGAAGCTTTCTTT. Protein: CASGQAFLGEAFF.

The rearrangement links TRBV6-6 to TRBJ2-2; D possibly corresponds to TRBD1 (7 bases). Looked up from germline, CDR1 is MNHNY and CDR2 is SVGAGI (reference sequence). The CDR3 loop spans 14 amino acids. Trimming removed 6 bases from V and 5 bases from J, with 13 bases in between. CDR3 protein: CASSQTGRTGELFF. CDR3 sequence (DNA): TGTGCCAGCAGCCAGACAGGGAGGACCGGGGAGCTGTTTTTT.

V and J are TRBV6-1 and TRBJ1-5; the match to TRBD1 covers 9 bases. The CDR3 has 14 amino acids. Germline V gene sequence: CDR1 MNHNS, CDR2 SASEGT. V was pared by 5 bases and J by 5 bases, with 4 bases of the junction left unmatched. The CDR3 bases are TGTGCCAGCAGTCTTGACAGGGGGTATCAGCCCCAGCATTTT. It specifies CASSLDRGYQPQHF.

This clone was detected only once. V and J are TRBV19 and TRBJ2-1; possible D gene TRBD1, 6 bases. The CDR3 has 12 residues. Trimming left V 6 bases short and J 5 bases short, with 8 bases between. Germline loops: CDR1 LNHDA, CDR2 SQIVND (reference sequence). This chain's CDR3 is CASRRQDNEQFF. The CDR3 DNA is TGTGCCAGTAGACGACAGGACAATGAGCAGTTCTTC.

J is TRBJ2-3 and V is TRBV19, with 10 bases that match TRBD2. Trimming removed 6 bases from V and 1 base from J; junction bases left unmatched: 7. Germline CDR1 LNHDA, CDR2 SQIVND (reference sequence). CDR3 length: 16 residues. The DNA of the CDR3 is TGTGCCAGTAGAACTACCGGGACTAGCGGCACAGATACGCAGTATTTT. Residues: CASRTTGTSGTDTQYF.

The CDR3 nucleotides are TGTGCCAGCAGCGAACTAGCGGCTCAGAAGACCCAGTACTTC. Residues: CASSELAAQKTQYF. V usage is TRBV5-6 and J usage is TRBJ2-5; TRBD2 matches at 8 bases. CDR3 size: 14 residues. Germline V gene data show CDR1 as SGHDT and CDR2 as YYEEEE. Trimming cost V 4 bases and J 6 bases; bases outside gene matches: 8.

The V gene is TRBV19, the J gene TRBJ1-1, with 8 bases that match TRBD1. Germline V gene lookup returns CDR1 LNHDA and CDR2 SQIVND (reference sequence). J gave up 0 bases and V 7 bases, and 4 bases lay outside the gene matches. This CDR3 has 14 residues. CDR3 nucleotide sequence: TGTGCCAGTACCATGGACAGGGTGAACACTGAAGCTTTCTTT. Protein: CASTMDRVNTEAFF.

CDR3 amino acids: CASSSGGGADTGELFF. The CDR3 DNA reads as TGCGCCAGCAGCTCGGGCGGGGGGGCCGACACCGGGGAGCTGTTTTTT. The chain combines TRBV5-1 with TRBJ2-2; TRBD2 matches 9 bases. This CDR3 has 16 amino acids. V trimming: 3 bases; J trimming: 3 bases; junction bases outside the gene matches: 6. Germline CDR1 and CDR2: SGHRS and YFSETQ.

The J gene is TRBJ1-3, the V gene TRBV2, with D unresolved. The germline V gene has CDR1 SNHLY and CDR2 FYNNEI. Trimming left V 3 bases short and J 4 bases short, with 13 bases between. CDR3 length: 15 amino acids. This chain's CDR3 is CASSDHGVGGNTIYF. Written as DNA, the CDR3 is TGTGCCAGCAGTGACCACGGGGTTGGGGGAAACACCATATATTTT.

This clone was recorded a few times. This chain links TRBV14 with TRBJ2-1; no definite D call. Deletions cut 1 base from V and 0 bases from J, with 10 bases between. Germline lookup yields CDR1 SGHDN and CDR2 FVKESK. The CDR3 is 16 residues long. The CDR3 spells CASSQVRLTSYNEQFF. DNA of the CDR3: TGTGCCAGCAGCCAAGTTCGTCTTACCTCCTACAATGAGCAGTTCTTC.

This chain connects TRBV9 to TRBJ2-3; TRBD2 matches at 11 bases. Germline CDR1 reads SGDLS; CDR2 reads YYNGEE. The CDR3 has 18 residues. The V segment lost 5 bases and the J segment 0 bases; nucleotides outside the gene matches: 11. In nucleotides, the CDR3 is TGTGCCAGCAGTGCCGGGACTAGCGGAACCCACAGCACAGATACGCAGTATTTT. It yields the protein CASSAGTSGTHSTDTQYF.

This chain joins TRBV7-8 and TRBJ2-1; 11 bases fit TRBD2. This CDR3 region has 16 residues. J was trimmed by 7 bases and V by 4 bases; bases with no gene match: 9. Germline CDR1 is SGHVS and CDR2 is FQNEAQ. This CDR3 is CASSSYTSGGRNEQFF. The CDR3 nucleotides are TGTGCCAGCAGCTCCTACACTAGCGGGGGCAGGAATGAGCAGTTCTTC.

The rearrangement uses TRBV19 and TRBJ1-2; a possible D gene is TRBD1 (5 bases). V was trimmed by 7 bases and J by 7 bases, leaving 19 bases between them. In germline, CDR1 is LNHDA, CDR2 SQIVND (reference sequence). CDR3 length: 14 amino acids. The CDR3 DNA reads as TGTGCCAGTACCCCGACCCCGCAGGGTTCTGGCTACACCTTC. Its translation: CASTPTPQGSGYTF.

CDR3 region: CASSLGTREGNEQFF. In DNA, the CDR3 is TGCGCCAGCAGCTTGGGGACTAGGGAGGGTAATGAGCAGTTCTTC. This sequence joins TRBV5-1 and TRBJ2-1; 7 nucleotides align to TRBD2. After removal of 0 bases from V and 7 bases from J, the junction contained 7 bases not matched to a gene. The CDR3 covers 15 residues. Germline V CDR1 and CDR2: SGHRS, YFSETQ.

This chain uses TRBV28 with TRBJ1-4; 11 positions agree with TRBD1. CDR3 length: 16 amino acids. V was pared by 6 bases and J by 3 bases, with 6 bases of the junction left unmatched. Germline V lookup: CDR1 MDHEN, CDR2 SYDVKM. The CDR3 here is CASREGQGASNEKLFF. The CDR3 DNA is TGTGCCAGCAGGGAAGGACAGGGGGCTTCTAATGAAAAACTGTTTTTT.

On this clone: Other nucleotide sequences from this sample produce the same CDR3. The chain carries TRBV7-2 and TRBJ1-2, with D perhaps TRBD1 (5 bases). Germline V gives CDR1 SGHTA, CDR2 FQGNSA. CDR3 length equals 17 residues. V was cut by 5 bases and J by 0 bases, with 19 bases left in between. The CDR3 DNA sequence: TGTGCCAGCAGCCCCCCAACAGGTCCCACAACTAACTATGGCTACACCTTC. Its translation: CASSPPTGPTTNYGYTF. The full variable domain, its missing parts supplied by reference TRBV7-2 and TRBJ1-2, is GAGVSQSPSNKVTEKGKDVELRCDPISGHTALYWYRQSLGQGLEFLIYFQGNSAPDKSGLPSDRFSAERTGGSVSTLTIQRTQQEDSAVYLCASSPPTGPTTNYGYTFGSGTRLTVV.

This chain links TRBV5-4 with TRBJ2-5; D gene ambiguous. The CDR3 spans 14 residues. V was cut by 0 bases and J by 2 bases, with 8 bases left in between. The germline V gene encodes CDR1 SGHNT and CDR2 YYREEE (reference sequence). The CDR3 is CASSLGSSQETQYF. CDR3 sequence (DNA): TGTGCCAGCAGCTTGGGCAGTTCGCAAGAGACCCAGTACTTC.

The chain is built from TRBV19 and TRBJ1-3; D not resolved. Germline-derived CDR1 and CDR2 are LNHDA and SQIVND (reference sequence). Trimming removed 0 bases from V and 4 bases from J, with 4 bases in between. This CDR3 region has 13 residues. For the CDR3, the DNA is TGTGCCAGTAGTATAGACGTGGGAAACACCATATATTTT. Amino acids: CASSIDVGNTIYF.

The chain combines TRBV20-1 with TRBJ1-3; D is undetermined. Trimming stripped 1 base from V and 4 bases from J, with 2 bases between. The CDR3 totals 11 residues. CDR1 DFQATT and CDR2 SNEGSKA come from the germline V gene (reference sequence). This chain's CDR3 is CSARAGNTIYF. CDR3 nucleotide sequence: TGCAGTGCTAGAGCGGGAAACACCATATATTTT.

The chain couples TRBV6-4 to TRBJ2-3; D unresolved. This CDR3 contains 16 residues. Germline CDR1 is MRHNA and CDR2 is SNTAGT. V was pared by 8 bases and J by 4 bases, with 22 bases between. The chain's CDR3 is CASQVGPGHSPDTQYF. DNA for the CDR3: TGTGCCAGCCAAGTAGGTCCCGGCCATTCCCCAGATACGCAGTATTTT.

This chain links TRBV4-1 with TRBJ2-7, with a possible D match to TRBD1 (6 bases). Germline CDR1 reads MGHRA; CDR2 reads YSYEKL. The CDR3 totals 18 residues. V was clipped by 0 bases and J by 0 bases, with 18 bases between them. This chain's CDR3 is CASSQEREHRQDSYEQYF. The CDR3, as DNA: TGCGCCAGCAGCCAAGAAAGGGAACACCGACAGGACTCCTACGAGCAGTACTTC.

The chain combines TRBV7-2 with TRBJ1-5, with D perhaps TRBD1 (6 bases). The CDR3 has 14 residues. CDR1 and CDR2 from the germline V gene are SGHTA and FQGNSA. V was trimmed by 3 bases and J by 6 bases, leaving 12 bases between them. The CDR3 DNA follows: TGTGCCAGCAGCTTCGGACAGCGGGGTCAGCCCCAGCATTTT. It translates to CASSFGQRGQPQHF.

This chain connects TRBV5-1 to TRBJ2-3; no firm D call. V was trimmed by 4 bases and J by 2 bases, leaving 8 bases between them. The CDR3 spans 13 residues. CDR1 SGHRS and CDR2 YFSETQ come from the germline V gene. The CDR3 reads CASSAGYTDTQYF. The CDR3 nucleotides are TGCGCCAGCAGCGCCGGATACACAGATACGCAGTATTTT.

This chain joins TRBV11-3 and TRBJ2-1, with D possibly being TRBD1 or TRBD2 (5 bases each). CDR1 SGHNT and CDR2 YENEEA come from the germline V gene. The CDR3 has 14 amino acids. V lost 4 bases and J 5 bases, leaving 12 bases between the germline ends. CDR3 sequence (DNA): TGTGCCAGCAGCTCGGGGACGGCGGACAATGAGCAGTTCTTC. It is translated as CASSSGTADNEQFF. Supplemented by reference TRBV11-3 and TRBJ2-1, the full variable domain reads EAGVVQSPRYKIIEKKQPVAFWCNPISGHNTLYWYLQNLGQGPELLIRYENEEAVDDSQLPKDRFSAERLKGVDSTLKIQPAELGDSAVYLCASSSGTADNEQFFGPGTRLTVL.

The chain links TRBV9 to TRBJ2-2, with D possibly TRBD2 on 5 matching bases. The CDR3 runs 15 residues. Trimming stripped 2 bases from V and 4 bases from J, with 12 bases between. Germline values: CDR1 SGDLS, CDR2 YYNGEE. The CDR3 sequence is CASSVSGIFTGELFF. The CDR3 DNA follows: TGTGCCAGCAGCGTCTCCGGGATCTTCACCGGGGAGCTGTTTTTT.

This clone was seen only once. The rearrangement uses TRBV6-1 and TRBJ2-5; unclear D gene. The ends were cut back, 6 bases at V and 1 base at J, with 6 bases in the middle. The germline V gene has CDR1 MNHNS and CDR2 SASEGT. The CDR3 is made up of 12 amino acids. CDR3 DNA sequence: TGTGCCAGCAGGTACAGCCAAGAGACCCAGTACTTC. Translated, it gives CASRYSQETQYF.

This clone came up once. This rearrangement joins TRBV7-2 to TRBJ1-1, with a weak D call TRBD1 (5 bases). This CDR3 comprises 17 residues. Trimming pared 0 bases from V and 4 bases from J, leaving 18 bases between. The germline gives CDR1 SGHTA, CDR2 FQGNSA. The CDR3: CASSLAAGLIWVTEAFF. The CDR3 bases are TGTGCCAGCAGCTTAGCAGCAGGGCTAATATGGGTCACTGAAGCTTTCTTT.